This TCR beta chain was found in a study of T cells in Graves' hyperthyroidism and ophthalmopathy. Germline V gene data show CDR1 as ENHRY and CDR2 as SYGVKD. Deletions cut 6 bases from V and 3 bases from J, with 20 bases between. The CDR3 spans 16 residues. This clonotype occurred a few times. RNA transcripts yielded amplified TCR beta CDR3 regions. In the first-round RT-PCR of the TCR CDR3, the HTBI primer set was used. Using its own MiXCR run on the multiplex PCR reads, TCRdb lists one record per CDR3 protein. This sample has about 410,000 distinct CDR3 sequences, with about 14% found just once. The sequenced material came from blood. The V and J genes are TRBV10-3 and TRBJ1-1; a weak D match, TRBD1 (6 bases). This receptor was obtained from a woman in her thirties with Graves' ophthalmopathy. The CDR3 region has the DNA TGTGCCATCAGCTCCATTGGCGGGGGCTCAGACACTGAAGCTTTCTTT. As protein: CAISSIGGGSDTEAFF.